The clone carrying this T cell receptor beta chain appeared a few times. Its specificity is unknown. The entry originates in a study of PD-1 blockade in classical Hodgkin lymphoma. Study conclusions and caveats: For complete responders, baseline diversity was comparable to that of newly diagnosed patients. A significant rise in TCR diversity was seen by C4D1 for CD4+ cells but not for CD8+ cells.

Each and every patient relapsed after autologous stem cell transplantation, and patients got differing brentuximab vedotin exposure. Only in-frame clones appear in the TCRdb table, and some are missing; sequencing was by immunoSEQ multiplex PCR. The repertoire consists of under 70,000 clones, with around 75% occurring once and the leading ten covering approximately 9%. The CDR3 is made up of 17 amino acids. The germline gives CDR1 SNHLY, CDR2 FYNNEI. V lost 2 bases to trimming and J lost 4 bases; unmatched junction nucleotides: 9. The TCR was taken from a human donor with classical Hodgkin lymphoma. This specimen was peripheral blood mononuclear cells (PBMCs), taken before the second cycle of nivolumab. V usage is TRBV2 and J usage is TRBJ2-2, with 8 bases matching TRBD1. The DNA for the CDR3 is TGTGCCAGCAGTGAAACCACAGGGGGGTCCTTCACCGGGGAGCTGTTTTTT. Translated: CASSETTGGSFTGELFF.